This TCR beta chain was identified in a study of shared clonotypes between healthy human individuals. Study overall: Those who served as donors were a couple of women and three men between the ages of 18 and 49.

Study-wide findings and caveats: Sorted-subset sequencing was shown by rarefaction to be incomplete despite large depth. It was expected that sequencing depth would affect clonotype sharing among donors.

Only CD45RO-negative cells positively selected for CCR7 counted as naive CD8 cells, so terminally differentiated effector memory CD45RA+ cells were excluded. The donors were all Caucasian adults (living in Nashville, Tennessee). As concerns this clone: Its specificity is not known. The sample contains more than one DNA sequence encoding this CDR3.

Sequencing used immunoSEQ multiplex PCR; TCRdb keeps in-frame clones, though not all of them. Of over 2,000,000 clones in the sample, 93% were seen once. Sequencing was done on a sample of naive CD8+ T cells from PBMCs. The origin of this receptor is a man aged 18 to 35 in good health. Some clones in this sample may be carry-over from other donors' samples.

CDR3 amino acids: CASSMRGSEQYF. Here the CDR3 DNA reads TGTGCCAGTAGTATGCGGGGCTCCGAGCAGTACTTC. This chain connects TRBV19 to TRBJ2-7; possibly TRBD2 for D (6 bases). Germline CDR1 reads LNHDA; CDR2 reads SQIVND (reference sequence). The germline V and J ends were trimmed by 3 bases and 6 bases, with 9 bases remaining between them. CDR3 length: 12 residues. Full variable domain (outside the CDR3, taken from reference TRBV19 and TRBJ2-7): DGGITQSPKYLFRKEGQNVTLSCEQNLNHDAMYWYRQDPGQGLRLIYYSQIVNDFQKGDIAEGYSVSREKKESFPLTVTSAQKNPTAFYLCASSMRGSEQYFGPGTRLTVT.